The rows below give T cell receptor beta chains drawn from one sample of a study of OX40 agonist ivuxolimab in advanced cancers. The assay was immunoSEQ multiplex PCR, and TCRdb's table has in-frame clones only and misses some. The table records about 56,000 clones, roughly 91% of them present only once. This specimen consisted of CD4+ or CD8+ T cells sorted from blood, obtained in a trial of the OX40 agonist ivuxolimab. Receptors originate from an adult with an advanced solid tumor such as melanoma, head and neck, liver or kidney cancer. CDR3s include the opening cysteine and the closing phenylalanine or tryptophan. A D gene is named only where the DNA matches it firmly. Part of the rows lack a size; the others show once, few, many or a class for expanded clones.

size	D	J	V	CDR3	DNA
.	TRBD1	TRBJ2-7	TRBV5-4	CASSLEGTVLRSSYEQYF	TGTGCCAGCAGCTTGGAGGGGACAGTTCTAAGGAGCTCCTACGAGCAGTACTTC
.	.	TRBJ2-7	TRBV10-1	CASSEGYEQYF	TGCGCCAGCAGTGAGGGGTACGAGCAGTACTTC
.	.	TRBJ1-1	TRBV30	CAYHKIEAFF	TGTGCCTACCACAAAATTGAAGCTTTCTTT
.	.	TRBJ2-6	TRBV7-2	CASSPIQYYGSGANVLTF	TGTGCCAGCAGCCCCATTCAGTACTACGGCTCTGGGGCCAACGTCCTGACTTTC
once	.	TRBJ2-3	TRBV19	CASGPLTDTQYF	TGTGCCAGCGGACCCCTCACAGATACGCAGTATTTT
once	.	TRBJ1-1	TRBV28	CASSFPGGGPNTEAFF	TGTGCCAGCAGTTTTCCCGGAGGGGGGCCTAACACTGAAGCTTTCTTT
.	TRBD2	TRBJ2-1	TRBV7-6	CASSLRLAGEQFF	TGTGCCAGCAGCTTACGACTAGCGGGTGAGCAGTTCTTC
.	TRBD2	TRBJ2-3	TRBV7-9	CASSDSSGREKDTQYF	TGTGCCAGCAGCGATTCTAGCGGGAGGGAAAAAGATACGCAGTATTTT
.	TRBD1	TRBJ2-7	TRBV11-2	CASSFEGQGRYEQYF	TGTGCCAGCAGCTTCGAAGGACAGGGGAGATACGAGCAGTACTTC
.	TRBD1	TRBJ1-1	TRBV30	CAWSPGGRNTEAFF	TGTGCCTGGAGCCCAGGGGGAAGGAACACTGAAGCTTTCTTT
.	.	TRBJ2-7	TRBV7-6	CASSPLLGGSEQYF	TGTGCCAGCAGCCCGCTCTTGGGCGGGTCCGAGCAGTACTTC
.	.	TRBJ1-6	TRBV4-1	CASSQAGAVSPLHF	TGCGCCAGCAGCCAAGCTGGGGCCGTTTCACCCCTCCACTTT
.	.	TRBJ2-7	TRBV27	CASSLSDRVLPGEQYF	TGTGCCAGCAGTTTATCGGACCGGGTCCTTCCAGGCGAGCAGTACTTC
.	TRBD1	TRBJ1-2	TRBV19	CASSPTGAPFGGYTF	TGTGCCAGTAGCCCGACAGGGGCACCCTTCGGTGGCTACACCTTC